The next 10 T cell receptor beta chains were all read from a single sample in a study of identifying expanded T cells in peripheral blood. Measured with immunoSEQ multiplex PCR; TCRdb has only the in-frame clones, and not every one. The table has under 100,000 clones, more than 75% seen once. Sequencing was done on a sample of blood. These receptors all come from a person between 18 and 70 years old in good health.

The chain carries TRBV4-1 and TRBJ1-4; no clear D. Germline CDR1 is MGHRA and CDR2 is YSYEKL. V lost 2 bases and J 0 bases, leaving 13 bases between the germline ends. The CDR3 totals 17 residues. Here the CDR3 reads CASSQLDLIATNEKLFF. In DNA, the CDR3 is TGCGCCAGCAGCCAACTGGACCTAATTGCAACTAATGAAAAACTGTTTTTT.

A single count supports this clone. This rearrangement joins TRBV5-1 to TRBJ2-2; maybe TRBD1 (6 bases). The V end was cut by 2 bases, the J end by 0 bases, with 11 bases between. This CDR3 has 16 residues. CDR1 SGHRS and CDR2 YFSETQ come from the germline V gene. The CDR3 sequence: CASSFRTVANTGELFF. For the CDR3, the DNA is TGCGCCAGCAGCTTTAGGACAGTCGCGAACACCGGGGAGCTGTTTTTT.

The genes are TRBV19 and TRBJ1-1; possibly TRBD1 for D (5 bases). Trimming left V 6 bases short and J 0 bases short, with 11 bases between. The CDR3 has 14 residues. Germline assignment: CDR1 LNHDA and CDR2 SQIVND (reference sequence). The DNA of the CDR3 is TGTGCCAGTAGAAGGACAAGGATGAACACTGAAGCTTTCTTT. Translated, it gives CASRRTRMNTEAFF.

V is TRBV7-2 and J is TRBJ2-3; D ambiguous. The germline V gene encodes CDR1 SGHTA and CDR2 FQGNSA. The CDR3 totals 13 residues. The ends were cut back, 1 base at V and 1 base at J, with 3 bases in the middle. The CDR3 DNA is TGTGCCAGCAGCTTAGGGGGCACAGATACGCAGTATTTT. Residues: CASSLGGTDTQYF.

This chain links TRBV6-5 with TRBJ2-7; 7 bases fit TRBD1. The V gene end was trimmed by 4 bases and the J gene end by 3 bases; junction bases not matched to a gene: 6. The CDR3 is 14 amino acids. Germline-derived CDR1 and CDR2 are MNHEY and SVGAGI. CDR3 coding DNA: TGTGCCAGCAGTTCCCGGGACAGATTCTACGAGCAGTACTTC. This gives the protein CASSSRDRFYEQYF.

The chain combines TRBV9 with TRBJ1-5; D gene uncertain. Trimming took off 4 bases at V and 2 bases at J, with 10 bases between the two ends. The CDR3 sequence is 14 residues long. Germline V CDR1 and CDR2: SGDLS, YYNGEE. The CDR3 nucleotides are TGTGCCAGCAGCCTGGACCCACGCAATCAGCCCCAGCATTTT. This translates into CASSLDPRNQPQHF.

This chain joins TRBV29-1 and TRBJ2-6; D is uncertain. Germline CDR1 is SQVTM and CDR2 is ANQGSEA. There are 14 residues in the CDR3. V lost 4 bases and J lost 3, with 10 bases in between. The CDR3 DNA is TGCAGCGTTGGCTCGGGTTTTGGGGCCAACGTCCTGACTTTC. Translating it yields CSVGSGFGANVLTF.

The chain recombines TRBV6-6 with TRBJ2-3; no reliable D call. Germline V gives CDR1 MNHNY, CDR2 SVGAGI (reference sequence). V shed 8 bases and J shed 2 bases, with 11 bases lying between them. The CDR3 runs 13 residues. CDR3 in DNA: TGTGCCAGCTTAGAAGTCCTCACAGATACGCAGTATTTT. This codes for CASLEVLTDTQYF.

As DNA, the CDR3 is TGTGCCAGCACCACCTCCGGGACAACTGGAAACACCATATATTTT. It yields the protein CASTTSGTTGNTIYF. The genes are TRBV25-1 and TRBJ1-3, with D perhaps matching TRBD1 (6 bases). Germline V gives CDR1 MGHDK, CDR2 SYGVNS. Trimming left V 7 bases short and J 2 bases short, with 15 bases between. The CDR3 is 15 amino acids.

V usage is TRBV7-8 and J usage is TRBJ1-2, with a possible D match to TRBD1 (5 bases). V lost 5 bases and J lost 8, with 15 bases in between. Germline V lookup: CDR1 SGHVS, CDR2 FQNEAQ. CDR3 length: 13 amino acids. The CDR3 loop is CASSRGTSWGYTF. The CDR3 nucleotides are TGTGCCAGCAGCCGCGGGACTTCGTGGGGCTACACCTTC.